The clone carrying this T cell receptor (beta chain) was observed a few times. Its specificity is unknown. Then a second PCR, running roughly 7 to 11 cycles, was carried out with a sample-barcoded 5' primer and a J-beta primer mix. Sequencing yielded, for each sample, at least 2.5 million paired-end reads carrying CDR3. MiXCR, run by TCRdb on the 5' RACE reads, gives a single entry per CDR3 protein. The sample comprises around 1,500,000 distinct CDR3 sequences, 28% of which are singletons, and 6.5% to 8.5% rests with the top ten. Germline values: CDR1 LNHDA, CDR2 SQIVND (reference sequence). CDR3 size: 14 residues. V shed 7 bases and J shed 0 bases, with 10 bases lying between them. The data belong to a study of blood T cells in healthy people across ages. Study conclusions and caveats: Both higher diversity and more naive CD4+ cells marked long-lived donors when set against aged donors. Among T cells, TCR beta diversity per million cells dropped roughly linearly as age rose.

The specimen was blood. The chain is built from TRBV19 and TRBJ2-1, with no clear D. The sequence came from a woman in her twenties or thirties in good health. CDR3 sequence: CASNPYSSYNEQFF. CDR3 sequence (DNA): TGTGCCAGTAATCCCTATAGCTCCTACAATGAGCAGTTCTTC.